Presented here are 26 T cell receptor beta chains from one specimen sequenced in a study of breast tumors, draining lymph nodes, adjacent tissues. Each CDR3 protein gets one entry after TCRdb re-called the multiplex PCR reads with MiXCR. This sample has approximately 52,000 distinct CDR3 sequences; roughly 39% occur once, and the top ten carry 10%. Sequencing was carried out using breast tumor tissue. These receptors were collected from a female donor with breast cancer. Some clones in this sample may be carry-over from other donors' samples.

This clonotype was recorded a few times. The junction and the germline gene differ at one end; a read error may be behind it. J is TRBJ1-2 and V is TRBV6-7; weak D call: TRBD1 (5 bases). TRBV6-7 is flagged as an ORF with uncertain function. This CDR3 region has 19 residues. The CDR3 region has the DNA TGTGCCAGCAGTCACTCGACACAAATTCCCCGGGAGACAGAGGATGGCTACACCTTC. Its translation: CASSHSTQIPRETEDGYTF.

This clonotype was detected ten times or more. The chain employs TRBV15 and TRBJ1-1; tentatively, D is TRBD1 (5 bases). The germline V gene encodes CDR1 LNHNV and CDR2 YYDKDF (reference sequence). Trimming took 0 bases from V and 4 from J, leaving 12 bases between them. The CDR3 sequence is 15 residues long. CDR3 in amino acids: CATSRDFRGSTEAFF. DNA of the CDR3: TGTGCCACCAGCAGAGATTTTCGGGGGAGCACTGAAGCTTTCTTT.

This clonotype has a count of ten or more. A read error may be the cause here, since a much bigger clone is one base away. The rearrangement uses TRBV7-7 and TRBJ2-3; tentative D call: TRBD2 (6 bases). V was trimmed by 6 bases and J by 1 base, leaving 11 bases between them. Germline V gives CDR1 SSHAT, CDR2 FNYEAQ (reference sequence). The CDR3 length is 14 residues. The CDR3 DNA reads TGTGCCAGCAGATATGGGACTGGCACAGATACGCAGTATTTT. It is translated as CASRYGTGTDTQYF.

At least ten counts were recorded for this clonotype. The V gene is TRBV7-9, the J gene TRBJ2-3, with D perhaps matching TRBD2 (6 bases). The CDR3 totals 17 residues. V lost 7 bases to trimming and J lost 4 bases, with 24 bases between them. Germline-derived CDR1 and CDR2 are SEHNR and FQNEAQ (reference sequence). CDR3 sequence reads: CASMGGAGLPQADTQYF. The CDR3 DNA sequence: TGTGCCAGCATGGGCGGGGCAGGACTACCACAGGCAGATACGCAGTATTTT.

This clonotype appeared many times. The rearrangement uses TRBV6-5 and TRBJ2-7; tentative D call: TRBD2 (6 bases). Trimming took 5 bases from V and 4 from J, leaving 15 bases between them. The CDR3 is 14 amino acids. The germline V gene has CDR1 MNHEY and CDR2 SVGAGI. For the CDR3, the DNA is TGTGCCAGCAGTCCCTCCGGGACTCTATACGAGCAGTACTTC. It translates to CASSPSGTLYEQYF.

This clonotype was seen ten or more times. This sequence joins TRBV28 and TRBJ2-6, with D uncertain. Germline CDR1 and CDR2: MDHEN and SYDVKM. The CDR3 runs 14 residues. Trimming pared 2 bases from V and 0 bases from J, leaving 2 bases between. CDR3 sequence: CASSLASGANVLTF. The CDR3 DNA reads TGTGCCAGCAGTTTAGCCTCTGGGGCCAACGTCCTGACTTTC.

J is TRBJ1-2 and V is TRBV2; D unclear. CDR1 and CDR2 (germline): SNHLY, FYNNEI. CDR3 length: 12 residues. The V end was cut by 4 bases, the J end by 6 bases, with 9 bases between. The DNA of the CDR3 is TGTGCCAGCAGTGGAGAAGGGAATGGCTACACCTTC. Amino acids: CASSGEGNGYTF.

The rearrangement uses TRBV12-3 or TRBV12-4 and TRBJ1-2, with D possibly being TRBD1 (5 bases). The CDR3 covers 13 residues. Trimming stripped 5 bases from V and 12 bases from J, with 19 bases between. DNA for the CDR3: TGTGCCAGCAGTATTAGGGGAGTCTCTGGAAACACCTTC. This translates into CASSIRGVSGNTF.

Ten or more counts support this clonotype. The rearrangement links TRBV4-2 to TRBJ2-1; 10 bases are shared with TRBD2. The CDR3 loop spans 15 amino acids. The ends lost 5 bases at V and 5 bases at J; junction bases unmatched: 6. CDR1 LGHNA and CDR2 YNFKEQ come from the germline V gene. CDR3 DNA: TGTGCCAGCAGCGCGCTAGCGGGGGCCAACAATGAGCAGTTCTTC. Translated, it gives CASSALAGANNEQFF.

This clonotype was picked up many times. A much larger clone is a single base away; this may be a read error. V gene TRBV20-1 combines with J gene TRBJ2-7; 8 nucleotides line up with TRBD1. Germline CDR1 reads DFQATT; CDR2 reads SNEGSKA (reference sequence). The ends lost 2 bases at V and 2 bases at J; junction bases unmatched: 8. CDR3 length: 15 amino acids. The CDR3 reads CSARPLPGQAYEQYF. In DNA, the CDR3 is TGCAGTGCTAGACCCCTTCCGGGACAGGCCTACGAGCAGTACTTC.

This clonotype was seen many times. The gene calls are TRBV5-1 and TRBJ1-1; D might be TRBD1 (5 bases). Germline V gene sequence: CDR1 SGHRS, CDR2 YFSETQ. V was clipped by 6 bases and J by 5 bases, with 11 bases between them. The CDR3 totals 12 residues. CDR3 DNA: TGCGCCAGCAAGGAAGGGGAGACTGAAGCTTTCTTT. Residues: CASKEGETEAFF.

The chain employs TRBV7-4 and TRBJ1-3; 7 bases are shared with TRBD1. Germline-derived CDR1 and CDR2 are SGHVT and SQSDAQ. The CDR3 runs 17 residues. V lost 3 bases to trimming and J lost 0 bases; unmatched junction nucleotides: 8. CDR3 sequence reads: CASSFGQAGLSGNTIYF. CDR3 coding DNA: TGTGCCAGCAGCTTTGGACAGGCAGGACTCTCTGGAAACACCATATATTTT. Drawing the rest from reference TRBV7-4 and TRBJ1-3, the complete variable domain is GAGVSQSPRYKVAKRGRDVALRCDSISGHVTLYWYRQTLGQGSEVLTYSQSDAQRDKSGRPSGRFSAERPERSVSTLKIQRTEQGDSAVYLCASSFGQAGLSGNTIYFGEGSWLTVV.

The chain is built from TRBV9 and TRBJ2-3, with D perhaps given as TRBD1 or TRBD2 (7 bases each). CDR3 length: 14 amino acids. Germline lookup yields CDR1 SGDLS and CDR2 YYNGEE. The V and J ends lost 6 bases and 4 bases respectively, with 15 bases between them. In nucleotides, the CDR3 is TGTGCCAGCAACCAGGGGGGGCTCGCAGATACGCAGTATTTT. As protein: CASNQGGLADTQYF.

This clonotype was recorded at least ten times. This chain connects TRBV6-2 or TRBV6-3 to TRBJ2-7, with D perhaps matching TRBD2 (5 bases). Trimming took off 6 bases at V and 2 bases at J, with 11 bases between the two ends. The CDR3 has 13 amino acids. Germline loops: CDR1 MNHEY, CDR2 SVGEGT. The DNA for the CDR3 is TGTGCCAGCAGAGGAGGTGGAGCCTACGAGCAGTACTTC. Its protein product is CASRGGGAYEQYF.

Many counts were recorded for this clonotype. The chain combines TRBV5-1 with TRBJ1-1; 7 nucleotides agree with TRBD1. The CDR3 totals 12 residues. V lost 4 bases, J lost 8 bases, and 5 bases stayed unmatched. In germline, CDR1 is SGHRS, CDR2 YFSETQ. The CDR3 bases are TGCGCCAGCAGCCCAGAGACAGGGGAAGCTTTCTTT. It yields the protein CASSPETGEAFF.

This clonotype has ten or more counts. The genes are TRBV6-6 and TRBJ2-2; 7 bases fit TRBD1. CDR3 length: 15 residues. J gave up 0 bases and V 5 bases, and 3 bases lay outside the gene matches. CDR1 is MNHNY and CDR2 is SVGAGI in the germline V gene (reference sequence). DNA of the CDR3: TGTGCCAGCAGTCGGGACAGCCCGAACACCGGGGAGCTGTTTTTT. Encoded protein: CASSRDSPNTGELFF.

A word on this clonotype: The junction differs from germline at one of its ends, possibly a read error. The rearrangement uses TRBV20-1 and TRBJ2-7, with D possibly TRBD2 on 6 matching bases. CDR1 and CDR2 (germline): DFQATT, SNEGSKA (reference sequence). The CDR3 contains 15 residues. This CDR3 reads CSARGIGTGSYEQCF. CDR3 bases: TGCAGTGCTAGAGGGATCGGGACTGGGTCCTACGAGCAGTGCTTC.

This clonotype was seen a few times. Possible read error: a much larger clone is one base away. The chain is built from TRBV6-4 and TRBJ1-5, with D uncertain. The CDR3 sequence is 21 residues long. Trimming cost V 5 bases and J 0 bases, with 29 bases left between them. The V gene's germline CDR1 is MRHNA and CDR2 SNTAGT. CDR3 loop: CASSHFHQRAPTLYSNQPQHF. The CDR3 bases are TGTGCCAGCAGTCACTTCCACCAAAGGGCCCCTACGTTATATAGCAATCAGCCCCAGCATTTT.

With respect to this clonotype: The conserved phenylalanine or tryptophan is not found at the CDR3 terminus, so this likely reflects a read error. The chain links TRBV24-1 to TRBJ1-2; TRBD1 matches 10 bases. The germline gives CDR1 KGHDR, CDR2 SFDVKD. The CDR3 length is 14 residues. Germline trimming cut 4 bases from V and 6 bases from J; bases unmatched to any gene: 4. CDR3 in amino acids: CATSEAGQGNGYTY. The CDR3 nucleotides are TGTGCCACCAGTGAGGCGGGACAGGGGAATGGCTACACCTAC.

This clonotype came up many times. This chain uses TRBV7-2 with TRBJ2-3; D possibly corresponds to TRBD2 (6 bases). The CDR3 has 17 residues. In germline, CDR1 is SGHTA, CDR2 FQGNSA. The V end was cut by 5 bases, the J end by 4 bases, with 22 bases between. For the CDR3, the DNA is TGTGCCAGCAGCCTTGGGGGTAGCGGAAGAGGTCCAGATACGCAGTATTTT. Its translation: CASSLGGSGRGPDTQYF.

This clonotype was observed at least ten times. The V call is TRBV5-6, the J call TRBJ1-6, with TRBD1 as a possible D gene (5 bases). V lost 1 base and J 4 bases, leaving 9 bases between the germline ends. The germline V gene has CDR1 SGHDT and CDR2 YYEEEE. The CDR3 covers 15 residues. CDR3 amino acids: CASSLYTGYNSPLHF. The CDR3 coding sequence is TGTGCCAGCAGCTTGTATACAGGATATAATTCACCCCTCCACTTT.

The V call is TRBV29-1, the J call TRBJ1-2, with D possibly being TRBD1 (6 bases). Trimming cost V 2 bases and J 4 bases, with 8 bases left between them. This CDR3 comprises 12 residues. Germline loops: CDR1 SQVTM, CDR2 ANQGSEA. CDR3 protein: CSVERGGYGYTF. The DNA of the CDR3 is TGCAGCGTTGAAAGAGGGGGCTATGGCTACACCTTC. The entire variable domain, with the rest obtained from reference TRBV29-1 and TRBJ1-2, is as follows: SAVISQKPSRDICQRGTSLTIQCQVDSQVTMMFWYRQQPGQSLTLIATANQGSEATYESGFVIDKFPISRPNLTFSTLTVSNMSPEDSSIYLCSVERGGYGYTFGSGTRLTVV.

The chain joins TRBV6-5 to TRBJ1-1; D remains ambiguous. CDR1 MNHEY and CDR2 SVGAGI come from the germline V gene. This CDR3 comprises 13 residues. V was cut by 10 bases and J by 4 bases, with 16 bases left in between. The chain's CDR3 is CATSRELGTEAFF. In DNA form, the CDR3 reads TGTGCCACATCACGGGAGTTGGGCACTGAAGCTTTCTTT.

The chain joins TRBV10-3 to TRBJ2-5; 7 bases are a match to TRBD1. Trimming took 6 bases from V and 5 from J; bases not matched to a gene: 12. The CDR3 runs to 15 residues. Germline CDR1 ENHRY, CDR2 SYGVKD. The CDR3 protein is CAIRDRDDTGETQYF. CDR3 nucleotides: TGTGCCATCAGAGACAGGGACGACACCGGGGAGACCCAGTACTTC.

As concerns this clonotype: The conserved phenylalanine or tryptophan normally closing the CDR3 is absent here, so this likely arose from a read error. The chain carries TRBV7-9 and TRBJ2-1; weak D call: TRBD2 (6 bases). The germline CDR1 and CDR2 sequences are SEHNR and FQNEAQ (reference sequence). This CDR3 is built from 14 residues. This CDR3 reads CASSLGGLSNGQFL. In nucleotides, the CDR3 is TGTGCCAGCAGCTTAGGTGGACTATCCAATGGGCAGTTCCTC.

As to this clonotype: This clone may be a read error of a much larger clone one base away. The genes are TRBV11-2 and TRBJ2-1; 7 positions match TRBD1. Germline CDR1 reads SGHAT; CDR2 reads FQNNGV. CDR3 length equals 14 residues. The CDR3 region is CASSSRFQGDEQSF. CDR3 coding DNA: TGTGCCAGCAGCTCCCGGTTTCAGGGGGATGAGCAGTCCTTC.